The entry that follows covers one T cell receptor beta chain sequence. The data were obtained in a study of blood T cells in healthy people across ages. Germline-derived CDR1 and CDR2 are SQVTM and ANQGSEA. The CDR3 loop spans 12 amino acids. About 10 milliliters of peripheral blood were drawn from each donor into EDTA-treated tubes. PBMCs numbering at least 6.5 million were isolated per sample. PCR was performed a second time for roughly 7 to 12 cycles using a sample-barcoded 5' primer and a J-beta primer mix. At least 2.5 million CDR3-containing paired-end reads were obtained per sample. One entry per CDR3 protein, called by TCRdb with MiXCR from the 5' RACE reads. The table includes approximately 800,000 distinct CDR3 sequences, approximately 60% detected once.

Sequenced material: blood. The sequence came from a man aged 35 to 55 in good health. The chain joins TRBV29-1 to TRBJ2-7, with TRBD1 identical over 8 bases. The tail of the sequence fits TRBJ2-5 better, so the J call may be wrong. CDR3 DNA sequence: TGCAGCGACCTGACAGGGGAAGAGACCCAGTACTTC. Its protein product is CSDLTGEETQYF.